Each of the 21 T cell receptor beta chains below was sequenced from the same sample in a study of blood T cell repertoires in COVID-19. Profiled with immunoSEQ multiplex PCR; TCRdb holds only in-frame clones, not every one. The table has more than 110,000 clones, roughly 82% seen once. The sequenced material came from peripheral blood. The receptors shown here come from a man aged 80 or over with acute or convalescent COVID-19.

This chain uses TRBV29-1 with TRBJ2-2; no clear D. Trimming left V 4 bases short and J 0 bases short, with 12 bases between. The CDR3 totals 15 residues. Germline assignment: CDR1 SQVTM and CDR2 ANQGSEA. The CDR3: CSVVLTETNTGELFF. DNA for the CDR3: TGCAGCGTTGTTCTGACTGAGACGAACACCGGGGAGCTGTTTTTT.

The chain's CDR3 is CASSPKTGGHSEQYF. The CDR3 DNA sequence: TGTGCCAGCAGCCCGAAGACCGGGGGGCATAGCGAGCAGTACTTC. The rearrangement links TRBV3-1 (or the pseudogene TRBV3-2) to TRBJ2-7; weak D call: TRBD2 (7 bases). The CDR3 spans 15 residues. The V gene lost 4 bases and the J gene lost 6 bases, with 19 bases spanning the gap. CDR1 and CDR2 from the germline V gene are LGHDT and YNNKEL (reference sequence).

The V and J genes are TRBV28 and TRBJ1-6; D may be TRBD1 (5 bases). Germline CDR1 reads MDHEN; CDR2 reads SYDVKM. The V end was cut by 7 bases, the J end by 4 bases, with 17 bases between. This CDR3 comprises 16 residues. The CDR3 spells CASIPGAGTYNSPLHF. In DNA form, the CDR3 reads TGTGCCAGCATCCCCGGGGCAGGGACTTATAATTCACCCCTCCACTTT.

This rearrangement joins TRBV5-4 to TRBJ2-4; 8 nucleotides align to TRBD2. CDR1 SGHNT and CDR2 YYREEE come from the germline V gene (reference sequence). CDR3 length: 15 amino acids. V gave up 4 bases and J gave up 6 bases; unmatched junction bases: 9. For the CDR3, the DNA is TGTGCCAGCAGCACGGGGGGGGAGGGCGGAAACATTCAGTACTTC. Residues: CASSTGGEGGNIQYF. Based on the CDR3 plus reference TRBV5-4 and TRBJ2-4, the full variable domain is ETGVTQSPTHLIKTRGQQVTLRCSSQSGHNTVSWYQQALGQGPQFIFQYYREEENGRGNFPPRFSGLQFPNYSSELNVNALELDDSALYLCASSTGGEGGNIQYFGAGTRLSVL.

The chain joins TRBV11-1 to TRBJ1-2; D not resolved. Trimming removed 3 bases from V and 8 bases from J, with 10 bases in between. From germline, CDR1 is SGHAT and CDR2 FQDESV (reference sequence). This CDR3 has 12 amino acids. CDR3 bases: TGTGCCAGCAGCTTCGAGGGCTTCGGCTACACCTTC. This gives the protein CASSFEGFGYTF.

DNA for the CDR3: TGTGCCAGCTCACCAGACAGGGAAAGGGGTCAGGAGACCCAGTACTTC. This translates into CASSPDRERGQETQYF. The rearrangement uses TRBV18 and TRBJ2-5; 7 bases fit TRBD1. Trimming removed 2 bases from V and 5 bases from J; junction bases left unmatched: 11. From germline, CDR1 is KGHSH and CDR2 LQKENI. The CDR3 consists of 16 residues.

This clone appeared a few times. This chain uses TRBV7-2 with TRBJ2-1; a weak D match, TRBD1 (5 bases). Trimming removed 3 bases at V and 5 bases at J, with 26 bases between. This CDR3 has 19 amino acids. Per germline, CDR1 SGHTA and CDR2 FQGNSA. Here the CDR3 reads CASSFSQGSLLVRHNEQFF. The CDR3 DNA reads TGTGCCAGCAGCTTCTCCCAGGGTAGTCTCTTAGTTCGACACAATGAGCAGTTCTTC.

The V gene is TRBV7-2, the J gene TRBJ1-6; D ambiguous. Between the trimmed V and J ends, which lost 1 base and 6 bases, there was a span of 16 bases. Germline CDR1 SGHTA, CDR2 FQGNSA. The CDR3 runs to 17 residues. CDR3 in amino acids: CASSLEQSEAFNSPLHF. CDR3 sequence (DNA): TGTGCCAGCAGCTTAGAACAGTCAGAAGCATTTAATTCACCCCTCCACTTT.

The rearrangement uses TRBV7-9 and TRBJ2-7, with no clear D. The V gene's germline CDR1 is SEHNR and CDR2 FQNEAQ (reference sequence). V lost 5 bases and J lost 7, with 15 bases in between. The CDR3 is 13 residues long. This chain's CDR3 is CASSLRFTWEQYF. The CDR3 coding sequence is TGTGCCAGCAGCCTCCGGTTCACTTGGGAGCAGTACTTC. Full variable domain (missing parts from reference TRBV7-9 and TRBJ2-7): DTGVSQNPRHKITKRGQNVTFRCDPISEHNRLYWYRQTLGQGPEFLTYFQNEAQLEKSRLLSDRFSAERPKGSFSTLEIQRTEQGDSAMYLCASSLRFTWEQYFGPGTRLTVT.

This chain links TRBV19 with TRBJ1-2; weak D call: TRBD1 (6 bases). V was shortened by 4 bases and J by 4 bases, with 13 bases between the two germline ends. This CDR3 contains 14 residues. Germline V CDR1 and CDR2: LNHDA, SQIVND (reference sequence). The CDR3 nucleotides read TGTGCCAGTAGTACAAAGACAGGAGGCTATGGCTACACCTTC. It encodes CASSTKTGGYGYTF.

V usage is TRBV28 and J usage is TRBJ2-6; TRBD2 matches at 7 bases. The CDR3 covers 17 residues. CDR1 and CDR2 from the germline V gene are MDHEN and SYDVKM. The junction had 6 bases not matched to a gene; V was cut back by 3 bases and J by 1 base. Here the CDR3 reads CASSFGGSGSGANVLTF. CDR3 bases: TGTGCCAGCAGTTTTGGCGGGAGCGGGTCTGGGGCCAACGTCCTGACTTTC.

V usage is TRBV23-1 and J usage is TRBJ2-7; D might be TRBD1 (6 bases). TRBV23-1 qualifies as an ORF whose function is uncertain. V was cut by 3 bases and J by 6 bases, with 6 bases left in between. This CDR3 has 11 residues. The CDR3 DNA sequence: TGCGCCAGCAGTCACAGGGGCGAGCAGTACTTC. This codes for CASSHRGEQYF.

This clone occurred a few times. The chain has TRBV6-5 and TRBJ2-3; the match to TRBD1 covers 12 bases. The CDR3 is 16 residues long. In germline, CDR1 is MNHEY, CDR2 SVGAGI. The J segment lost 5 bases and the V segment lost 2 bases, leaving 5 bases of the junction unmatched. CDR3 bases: TGTGCCAGCAGTTACAAAAGGGACAGGGGGCAAGATACGCAGTATTTT. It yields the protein CASSYKRDRGQDTQYF.

CDR3 coding DNA: TGTGCCAGCATGAGAAGCGGATTGAACACTGAAGCTTTCTTT. Translation gives CASMRSGLNTEAFF. The J gene is TRBJ1-1, the V gene TRBV27; D unclear. V dropped 7 bases and J dropped 0 bases, with 12 bases sitting between them. This CDR3 region has 14 residues. Germline V lookup: CDR1 MNHEY, CDR2 SMNVEV (reference sequence).

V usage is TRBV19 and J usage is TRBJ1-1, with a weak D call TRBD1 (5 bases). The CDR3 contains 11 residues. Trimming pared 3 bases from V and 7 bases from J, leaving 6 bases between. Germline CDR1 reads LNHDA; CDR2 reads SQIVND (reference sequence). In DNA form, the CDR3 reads TGTGCCAGTAGTATGGGGGGTGAAGCTTTCTTT. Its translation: CASSMGGEAFF.

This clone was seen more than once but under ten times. The CDR3, as DNA: TGTGCCAGCAGTTTTGACAGAAATCAGCCCCAGCATTTT. Translation: CASSFDRNQPQHF. The chain recombines TRBV12-3 or TRBV12-4 with TRBJ1-5; D perhaps matches TRBD1 (5 bases). The CDR3 runs to 13 residues. Trimming took 3 bases from V and 4 from J, leaving 7 bases between them.

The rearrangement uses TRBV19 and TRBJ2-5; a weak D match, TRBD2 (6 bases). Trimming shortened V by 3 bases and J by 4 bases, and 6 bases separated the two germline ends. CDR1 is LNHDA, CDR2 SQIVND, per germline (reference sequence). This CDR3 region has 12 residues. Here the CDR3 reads CASSMGGETQYF. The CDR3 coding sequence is TGTGCCAGTAGTATGGGGGGAGAGACCCAGTACTTC.

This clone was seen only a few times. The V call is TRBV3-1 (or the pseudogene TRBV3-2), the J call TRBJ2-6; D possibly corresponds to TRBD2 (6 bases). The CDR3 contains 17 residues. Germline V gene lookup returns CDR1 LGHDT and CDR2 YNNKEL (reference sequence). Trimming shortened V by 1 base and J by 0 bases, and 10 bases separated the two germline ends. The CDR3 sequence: CASSQASGYSGANVLTF. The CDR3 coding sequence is TGTGCCAGCAGCCAAGCAAGCGGGTACTCTGGGGCCAACGTCCTGACTTTC.

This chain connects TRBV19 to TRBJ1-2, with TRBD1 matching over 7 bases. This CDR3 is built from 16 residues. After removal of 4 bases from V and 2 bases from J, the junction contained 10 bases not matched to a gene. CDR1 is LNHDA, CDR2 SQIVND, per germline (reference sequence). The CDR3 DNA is TGTGCCAGTAGTACGCGAAGGGGACAGTGGAACTATGGCTACACCTTC. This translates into CASSTRRGQWNYGYTF. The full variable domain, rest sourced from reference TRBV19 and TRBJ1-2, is DGGITQSPKYLFRKEGQNVTLSCEQNLNHDAMYWYRQDPGQGLRLIYYSQIVNDFQKGDIAEGYSVSREKKESFPLTVTSAQKNPTAFYLCASSTRRGQWNYGYTFGSGTRLTVV.

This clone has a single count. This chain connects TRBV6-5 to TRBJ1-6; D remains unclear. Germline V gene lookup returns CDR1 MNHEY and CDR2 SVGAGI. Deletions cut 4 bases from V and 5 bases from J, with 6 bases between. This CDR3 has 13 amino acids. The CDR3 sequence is CASSSGNNSPLHF. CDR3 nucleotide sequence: TGTGCCAGCAGTTCGGGGAATAATTCACCCCTCCACTTT.

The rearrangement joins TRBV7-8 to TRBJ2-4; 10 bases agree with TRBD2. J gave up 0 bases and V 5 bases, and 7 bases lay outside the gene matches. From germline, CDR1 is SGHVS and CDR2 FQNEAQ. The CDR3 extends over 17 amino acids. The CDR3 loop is CASSPIAGGLAKNIQYF. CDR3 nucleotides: TGTGCCAGCAGCCCCATAGCGGGGGGACTAGCCAAAAACATTCAGTACTTC.